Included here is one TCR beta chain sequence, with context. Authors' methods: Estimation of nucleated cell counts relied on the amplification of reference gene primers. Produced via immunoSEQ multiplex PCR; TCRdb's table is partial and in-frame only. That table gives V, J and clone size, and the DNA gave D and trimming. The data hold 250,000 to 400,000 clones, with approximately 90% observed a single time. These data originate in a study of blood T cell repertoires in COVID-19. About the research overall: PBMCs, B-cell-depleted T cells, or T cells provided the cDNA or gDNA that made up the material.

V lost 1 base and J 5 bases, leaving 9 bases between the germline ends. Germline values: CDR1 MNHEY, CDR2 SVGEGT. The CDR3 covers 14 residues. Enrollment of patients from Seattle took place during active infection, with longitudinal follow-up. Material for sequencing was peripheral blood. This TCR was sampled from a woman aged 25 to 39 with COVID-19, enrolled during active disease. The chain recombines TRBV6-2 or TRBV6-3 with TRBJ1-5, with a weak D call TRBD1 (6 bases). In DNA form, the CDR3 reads TGTGCCAGCAGTTACTTCGCAGGGGATCAGCCCCAGCATTTT. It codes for CASSYFAGDQPQHF.